This T cell receptor beta chain originates from a study of shared clonotypes between healthy human individuals. Regarding the study as a whole: The study found lower generation probabilities in non-shared clonotypes than in those shared by all four donors.

As for this clone: Antigen: not known.

V shed 4 bases and J 4 bases; nucleotides not matched to a gene: 7. Germline-derived CDR1 and CDR2 are SGHRS and YFSETQ. The CDR3 covers 15 residues. Study processing details: Quality scores were absent from the junction-only immunoSEQ sequences, so filtering differed. Measured with immunoSEQ multiplex PCR; TCRdb has only the in-frame clones, and not every one. That table supplies the V and J calls and clone size; D and trimming were determined from the DNA. The table has under 2,500,000 clones, around 95% seen once; the top ten hold more than 0.1%. Sequencing used naive CD4+ T cells sorted from blood. Subset of the sample: CD45RA+ positively selected. The receptor's source is a man younger than 35 in good health. This chain joins TRBV5-1 and TRBJ1-4; 7 bases match TRBD1. The CDR3 region has the DNA TGCGCCAGCAGCGGAGGGGGCAGGGATAATGAAAAACTGTTTTTT. This sequence encodes CASSGGGRDNEKLFF.